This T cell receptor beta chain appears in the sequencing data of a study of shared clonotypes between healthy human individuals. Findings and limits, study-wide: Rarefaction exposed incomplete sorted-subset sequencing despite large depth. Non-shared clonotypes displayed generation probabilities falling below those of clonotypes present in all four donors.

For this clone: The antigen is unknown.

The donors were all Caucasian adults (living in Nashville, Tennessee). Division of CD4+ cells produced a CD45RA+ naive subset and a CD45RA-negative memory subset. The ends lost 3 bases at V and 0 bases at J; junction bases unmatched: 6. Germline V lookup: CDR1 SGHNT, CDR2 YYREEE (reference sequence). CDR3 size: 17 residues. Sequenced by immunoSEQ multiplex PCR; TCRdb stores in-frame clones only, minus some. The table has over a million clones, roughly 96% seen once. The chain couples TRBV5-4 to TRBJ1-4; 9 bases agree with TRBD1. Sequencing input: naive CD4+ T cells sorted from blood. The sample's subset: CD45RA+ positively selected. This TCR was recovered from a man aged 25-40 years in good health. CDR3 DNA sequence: TGTGCCAGCAGCTCGGGACAGGGTACTGCAACTAATGAAAAACTGTTTTTT. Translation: CASSSGQGTATNEKLFF.